Included here is one T cell receptor (beta chain) sequence, with context. This sample stems from a study of blood T cell repertoires in COVID-19. The table came from immunoSEQ multiplex PCR; TCRdb's copy has only in-frame clones and leaves some out. The sample has about 140,000 clones; around 80% are singletons. The germline V and J ends were trimmed by 8 bases and 2 bases, with 19 bases remaining between them. Germline V gene data show CDR1 as MDHEN and CDR2 as SYDVKM. CDR3 length: 15 amino acids. The sequencing input was peripheral blood. The source is a man between 65 and 85 years old who had recovered from COVID-19. The chain couples TRBV28 to TRBJ2-7, with a weak D call TRBD1 (6 bases). CDR3 DNA: TGTGCCAGCCGCCCGTCCGGGACAAGCCCCTACGAGCAGTACTTC. It translates to CASRPSGTSPYEQYF.